The clone carrying this TCR beta chain came up many times. The source of the sample is a study of T-cell reconstitution after alpha-beta-depleted transplantation in children. This CDR3 spans 17 amino acids. Germline trimming cut 5 bases from V and 8 bases from J; bases unmatched to any gene: 14. Germline V CDR1 and CDR2: MNHEY, SMNVEV (reference sequence). During its preparation, the TCRbeta library received unique molecular identifiers. TCRdb fed the PCR reads into MiXCR, producing one record per CDR3 protein. Found here are about 610,000 distinct CDR3 sequences, 10% of them singletons; the top ten hold 4%.

The receptor was derived from a human donor who donated a stem cell graft to a child with acute myeloid leukemia. Sequences were derived from PBMCs from the stem cell graft donor, sampled from the stem cell graft. This sequence joins TRBV27 and TRBJ2-1, with TRBD2 identical over 11 bases. The CDR3 DNA reads TGTGCCAGCAGTCCCCTGTTACTAGCGGGAGTGTTCCATGAGCAGTTCTTC. This sequence encodes CASSPLLLAGVFHEQFF.